The 5 T cell receptor beta chains in this list originate from one sample, sequenced in a study of T cell responses to AZD1222 COVID-19 vaccine. Sequencing was performed with immunoSEQ multiplex PCR; in TCRdb, only in-frame clones are kept and a portion is missing. The sample carries roughly 100,000 clones, roughly 91% recorded once. This specimen was peripheral blood, taken on day 0 of AZD1222 vaccination. The receptor source for this set is an adult in good health.

In this sample, this clone turned up once. The V and J genes are TRBV10-3 and TRBJ1-6, with D maybe TRBD1 (5 bases). CDR1 and CDR2 from the germline V gene are ENHRY and SYGVKD. CDR3 size: 14 residues. V lost 8 bases and J 5 bases, leaving 13 bases between the germline ends. Here the CDR3 DNA reads TGTGCCATCGGGGAGGAGGGGAATAATTCACCCCTCCACTTT. Protein sequence: CAIGEEGNNSPLHF.

In this sample, this clone turned up once. The V and J genes are TRBV10-1 and TRBJ2-3, with 8 bases fitting TRBD2. V was pared by 5 bases and J by 5 bases, with 6 bases of the junction left unmatched. There are 14 residues in the CDR3. Germline lookup yields CDR1 WNHNN and CDR2 SYGVQD (reference sequence). The CDR3 DNA is TGCGCCAGCAGTAATAGCGGGATAAAAGATACGCAGTATTTT. Amino acids: CASSNSGIKDTQYF.

CDR3 region: CASTQRGNTEAFF. DNA of the CDR3: TGTGCCAGTACCCAAAGGGGGAACACTGAAGCTTTCTTT. The V and J genes are TRBV19 and TRBJ1-1; maybe TRBD1 (5 bases). The CDR3 covers 13 residues. CDR1 LNHDA and CDR2 SQIVND come from the germline V gene (reference sequence). The ends were cut back, 7 bases at V and 1 base at J, with 10 bases in the middle. The full variable domain, completed using reference TRBV19 and TRBJ1-1, is DGGITQSPKYLFRKEGQNVTLSCEQNLNHDAMYWYRQDPGQGLRLIYYSQIVNDFQKGDIAEGYSVSREKKESFPLTVTSAQKNPTAFYLCASTQRGNTEAFFGQGTRLTVV.

The chain couples TRBV6-5 to TRBJ1-1; no clear D gene. The CDR3 consists of 13 residues. The V end was cut by 7 bases, the J end by 0 bases, with 9 bases between. Germline values: CDR1 MNHEY, CDR2 SVGAGI. CDR3 in DNA: TGTGCCAGCACCGGACCGGTGAACACTGAAGCTTTCTTT. Encoded protein: CASTGPVNTEAFF.

This clone has just a few counts. The chain uses TRBV5-1 and TRBJ2-2, with 7 nucleotides matching TRBD1. V was pared by 0 bases and J by 1 base, with 0 bases of the junction left unmatched. The germline V gene has CDR1 SGHRS and CDR2 YFSETQ. This CDR3 has 15 amino acids. The CDR3 DNA follows: TGCGCCAGCAGCTTGGGACAGGGGAACACCGGGGAGCTGTTTTTT. Translating it yields CASSLGQGNTGELFF.